Listed below are T cell receptor beta chains from one sample, sequenced in a study of T cell repertoires in cytomegalovirus infection. Each CDR3 protein gets one entry after TCRdb re-called the reads with MiXCR. Of approximately 500,000 distinct CDR3 sequences in the sample, around 11% were seen once. The specimen was PBMCs. Receptors originate from a human donor in good health (CMV status not recorded). Some clones in this sample may be carry-over from other donors' samples. The conserved cysteine and the conserved F or W are not part of the CDR3 here. The order of the fields is D gene, V gene, J gene, CDR3 length, CDR3 protein. The D gene is left open where the match is weak.

d_gene: TRBD1; v_gene: TRBV12-3/TRBV12-4; j_gene: TRBJ1-2; len: 11; CDR3aa: ASSTGAMYGYT
d_gene: NA; v_gene: TRBV13; j_gene: TRBJ2-7; len: 16; CDR3aa: ASSTIVRGDPSSYEQY
d_gene: TRBD2; v_gene: TRBV14; j_gene: TRBJ2-1; len: 13; CDR3aa: ASSPRTRSYNEQF
d_gene: NA; v_gene: TRBV2; j_gene: TRBJ1-2; len: 13; CDR3aa: ASRTTRLSNYGYT
d_gene: TRBD2; v_gene: TRBV2; j_gene: TRBJ2-3; len: 13; CDR3aa: ASSEGLAGADTQY
d_gene: NA; v_gene: TRBV11-3; j_gene: TRBJ2-3; len: 11; CDR3aa: ASSPGERDTQY
d_gene: NA; v_gene: TRBV20-1; j_gene: TRBJ2-7; len: 10; CDR3aa: SGGGTTYEQY
d_gene: TRBD2; v_gene: TRBV5-4; j_gene: TRBJ2-2; len: 14; CDR3aa: ASRKGGGSRTGELF
d_gene: TRBD1; v_gene: TRBV7-2; j_gene: TRBJ2-2; len: 13; CDR3aa: ASPRGLFNTGELF
d_gene: TRBD1; v_gene: TRBV20-1; j_gene: TRBJ2-3; len: 13; CDR3aa: SARRATGGMNTQY
d_gene: NA; v_gene: TRBV27; j_gene: TRBJ1-1; len: 12; CDR3aa: ASSLTPMNTEAF
d_gene: NA; v_gene: TRBV13; j_gene: TRBJ2-7; len: 10; CDR3aa: ASSLKRTGQY
d_gene: TRBD2; v_gene: TRBV9; j_gene: TRBJ2-1; len: 13; CDR3aa: ASSDLAGGPEEQF
d_gene: NA; v_gene: TRBV27; j_gene: TRBJ2-5; len: 11; CDR3aa: ASSTGGVETQY
d_gene: NA; v_gene: TRBV12-3/TRBV12-4; j_gene: TRBJ2-2; len: 12; CDR3aa: ASSFRENTGELF
d_gene: NA; v_gene: TRBV18; j_gene: TRBJ1-1; len: 13; CDR3aa: ASSLGEATGGEAF
d_gene: TRBD1; v_gene: TRBV2; j_gene: TRBJ2-1; len: 15; CDR3aa: ASSAKRPGQGRGEQF
d_gene: NA; v_gene: TRBV29-1; j_gene: TRBJ2-7; len: 10; CDR3aa: SVEQQNYEQY
d_gene: NA; v_gene: TRBV7-3; j_gene: TRBJ2-7; len: 11; CDR3aa: ASSPDRSYEQY
d_gene: NA; v_gene: TRBV6-4; j_gene: TRBJ2-7; len: 13; CDR3aa: ASSDSEVSPYEQY
d_gene: NA; v_gene: TRBV7-8; j_gene: TRBJ1-5; len: 12; CDR3aa: ASSLESVIQPQH
d_gene: TRBD2; v_gene: TRBV5-4; j_gene: TRBJ2-1; len: 15; CDR3aa: ASSYGASGRGTGEQF
d_gene: NA; v_gene: TRBV2; j_gene: TRBJ2-2; len: 12; CDR3aa: ASNPTGNTGELF
d_gene: TRBD1; v_gene: TRBV29-1; j_gene: TRBJ1-2; len: 11; CDR3aa: SVYRDRGNGYT
d_gene: NA; v_gene: TRBV18; j_gene: TRBJ2-1; len: 12; CDR3aa: ASSPPRDRVEQF
d_gene: NA; v_gene: TRBV3-1; j_gene: TRBJ2-1; len: 13; CDR3aa: ASSQAGGRKNEQF
d_gene: NA; v_gene: TRBV10-3; j_gene: TRBJ2-7; len: 14; CDR3aa: AISESRDPGVYEQY
d_gene: NA; v_gene: TRBV12-5; j_gene: TRBJ2-5; len: 12; CDR3aa: ASGLLAVQETQY
d_gene: TRBD1; v_gene: TRBV19; j_gene: TRBJ2-1; len: 14; CDR3aa: ASSIDGTGPYNEQF
d_gene: NA; v_gene: TRBV5-1; j_gene: TRBJ1-4; len: 15; CDR3aa: ASSLENPGHYNEKLF
d_gene: NA; v_gene: TRBV27; j_gene: TRBJ1-2; len: 11; CDR3aa: ASSLKGLYGYT
d_gene: NA; v_gene: TRBV20-1; j_gene: TRBJ1-2; len: 13; CDR3aa: SARDLARPNYGYT
d_gene: NA; v_gene: TRBV5-4; j_gene: TRBJ1-1; len: 13; CDR3aa: ASSLGAREDTEAF
d_gene: NA; v_gene: TRBV7-9; j_gene: TRBJ2-3; len: 14; CDR3aa: ASSLAIIDSTDTQY
d_gene: TRBD1; v_gene: TRBV9; j_gene: TRBJ2-2; len: 14; CDR3aa: ASTLDGQGNTGELF
d_gene: NA; v_gene: TRBV7-9; j_gene: TRBJ1-3; len: 13; CDR3aa: ASSLPQGTGNTIY
d_gene: TRBD2; v_gene: TRBV6-1; j_gene: TRBJ2-6; len: 18; CDR3aa: ASRPLGGVSGPSGANVLT
d_gene: TRBD1; v_gene: TRBV29-1; j_gene: TRBJ1-2; len: 13; CDR3aa: SVAKGQGSIYGYT
d_gene: NA; v_gene: TRBV20-1; j_gene: TRBJ2-1; len: 10; CDR3aa: SAPPSYNEQF
d_gene: NA; v_gene: TRBV24-1; j_gene: TRBJ2-1; len: 9; CDR3aa: VTSGGGEQF
d_gene: TRBD1; v_gene: TRBV28; j_gene: TRBJ2-7; len: 15; CDR3aa: ASTPLIPGQGVDEQY
d_gene: NA; v_gene: TRBV7-3; j_gene: TRBJ1-4; len: 13; CDR3aa: ASSLNSGGGEKLF
d_gene: NA; v_gene: TRBV11-3; j_gene: TRBJ2-1; len: 15; CDR3aa: ASSLIEGSSSYNEQF
d_gene: NA; v_gene: TRBV27; j_gene: TRBJ1-6; len: 12; CDR3aa: ASSPEIYNSPLH
d_gene: NA; v_gene: TRBV28; j_gene: TRBJ1-1; len: 15; CDR3aa: ASGGLAGSSSNTEAF
d_gene: NA; v_gene: TRBV7-2; j_gene: TRBJ2-3; len: 10; CDR3aa: ASSLTQNTQY
d_gene: TRBD1; v_gene: TRBV7-9; j_gene: TRBJ2-3; len: 10; CDR3aa: ASSTGTVTQY
d_gene: NA; v_gene: TRBV7-8; j_gene: TRBJ2-1; len: 14; CDR3aa: ASSLLQGVGYNEQF